The T cell receptor beta chain under discussion was sequenced for a study of patients and donors after allogeneic stem cell transplantation. In its sample, this clonotype was seen a few times. Germline V CDR1 and CDR2: SGHDN, FVKESK. This CDR3 comprises 11 residues. V dropped 1 base and J dropped 4 bases, with 1 base sitting between them. TCRdb reprocessed the RT-PCR reads with MiXCR, giving one entry per CDR3 protein. The sample carries around 200,000 distinct CDR3 sequences, roughly 38% recorded once. The sequencing sample was made of blood, either unsorted or a sorted T cell fraction (not recorded which). The receptor's source is a human donor who was either an allogeneic HSCT recipient or a stem cell or donor lymphocyte infusion donor (not recorded which). It is not recorded whose cells these are; they may come from a transplant donor. The chain links TRBV14 to TRBJ1-2; D gene unclear. CDR3 coding DNA: TGTGCCAGCAGCCAAGTCTATGGCTACACCTTC. Translated: CASSQVYGYTF.